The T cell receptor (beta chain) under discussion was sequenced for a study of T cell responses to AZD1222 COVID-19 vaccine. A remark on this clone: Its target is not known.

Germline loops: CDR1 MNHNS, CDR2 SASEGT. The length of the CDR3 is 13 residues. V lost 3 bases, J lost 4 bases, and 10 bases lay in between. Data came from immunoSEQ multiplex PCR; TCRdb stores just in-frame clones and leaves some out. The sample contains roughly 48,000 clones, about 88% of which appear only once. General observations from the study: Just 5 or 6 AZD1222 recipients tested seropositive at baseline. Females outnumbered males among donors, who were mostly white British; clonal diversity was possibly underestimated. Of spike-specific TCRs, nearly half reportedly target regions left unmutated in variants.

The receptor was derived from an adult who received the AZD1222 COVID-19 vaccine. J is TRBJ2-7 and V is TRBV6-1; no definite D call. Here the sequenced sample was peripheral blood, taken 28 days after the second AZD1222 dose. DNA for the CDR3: TGTGCCAGCAGTGATTGGGTTCGATACGAGCAGTACTTC. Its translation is CASSDWVRYEQYF.